The sequence of this TCR beta chain was determined in a study of T cells after yellow fever vaccination. TCRdb used MiXCR to reprocess the 5' RACE reads, holding one entry per CDR3 protein. Here the sample spans fewer than 650,000 distinct CDR3 sequences, roughly 22% being singletons. The CDR3 spans 14 residues. Germline CDR1 is ENHRY and CDR2 is SYGVKD. V was shortened by 3 bases and J by 8 bases, with 13 bases between the two germline ends. Turning to this clonotype: Antigen unknown.

Study-level results: Subsequent booster samples again held most clones from primary vaccination (just under 98% CD4, 85% to 90% CD8). Contamination by abundant bulk-population clonotypes could be present in FACS-sorted repertoires.

This TCR was recovered from a man younger than 35 who received the YFV17D yellow fever vaccine. The sequenced sample was PBMCs, obtained 20 to 25 days after the first yellow fever vaccination. The rearrangement joins TRBV10-3 to TRBJ1-4; D is uncertain. The CDR3 sequence: CAISDPGLGEKLFF. The DNA of the CDR3 is TGTGCCATCAGTGACCCCGGGCTCGGAGAAAAACTGTTTTTT.